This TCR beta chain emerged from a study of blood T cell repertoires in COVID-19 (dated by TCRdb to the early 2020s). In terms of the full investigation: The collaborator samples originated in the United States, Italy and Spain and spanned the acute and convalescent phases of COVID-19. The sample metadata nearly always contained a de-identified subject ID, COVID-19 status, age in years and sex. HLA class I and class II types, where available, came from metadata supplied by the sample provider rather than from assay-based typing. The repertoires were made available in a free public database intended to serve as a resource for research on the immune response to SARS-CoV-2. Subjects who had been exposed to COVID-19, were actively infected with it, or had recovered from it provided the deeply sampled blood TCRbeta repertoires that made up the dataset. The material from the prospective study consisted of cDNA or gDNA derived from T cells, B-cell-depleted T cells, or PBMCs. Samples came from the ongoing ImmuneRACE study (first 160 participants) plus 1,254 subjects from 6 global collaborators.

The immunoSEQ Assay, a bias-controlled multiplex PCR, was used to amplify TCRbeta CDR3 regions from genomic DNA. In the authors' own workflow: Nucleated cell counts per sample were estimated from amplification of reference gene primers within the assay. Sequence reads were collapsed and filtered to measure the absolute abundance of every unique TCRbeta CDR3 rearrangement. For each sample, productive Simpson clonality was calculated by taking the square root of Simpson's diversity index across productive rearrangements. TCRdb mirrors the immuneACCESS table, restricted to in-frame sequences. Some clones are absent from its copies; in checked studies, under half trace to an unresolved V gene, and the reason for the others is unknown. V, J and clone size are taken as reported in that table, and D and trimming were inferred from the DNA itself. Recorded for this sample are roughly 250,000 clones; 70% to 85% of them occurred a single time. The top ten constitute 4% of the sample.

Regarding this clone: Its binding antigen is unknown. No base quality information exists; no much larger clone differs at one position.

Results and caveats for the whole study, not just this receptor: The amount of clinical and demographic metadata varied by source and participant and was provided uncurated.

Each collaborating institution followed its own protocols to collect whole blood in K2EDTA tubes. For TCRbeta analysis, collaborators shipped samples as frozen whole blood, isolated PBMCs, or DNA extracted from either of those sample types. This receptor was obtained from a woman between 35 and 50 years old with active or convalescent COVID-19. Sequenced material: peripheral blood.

The CDR3 sequence is CASSREPDSNQPQHF. The DNA sequence reads TGTGCCAGCAGTCGGGAACCAGATAGCAATCAGCCCCAGCATTTT. This sequence uses TRBV2 and TRBJ1-5; a confident D gene designation cannot be given. Including cysteine and phenylalanine, the CDR3 has 15 amino acids. The sequence is cut down to CDR3 DNA, 45 bases in frame from base 1. For CDR1 and CDR2, the germline V gene lists SNHLY and FYNNEI. V is cut by 5 bases and J by 0 bases, and the space between the germline ends is 11 bases. Supplemented by the reference TRBV2 and TRBJ1-5 proteins around the CDR3, the complete variable domain is EPEVTQTPSHQVTQMGQEVILRCVPISNHLYFYWYRQILGQKVEFLVSFYNNEISEKSEIFDDQFSVERPDGSNFTLKIRSTKLEDSAMYFCASSREPDSNQPQHFGDGTRLSIL.